Listed below are T cell receptor beta chains from one sample, sequenced in a study of CD8 T cells in Susac syndrome. Using its own MiXCR run on the immunoSEQ multiplex PCR reads, TCRdb lists one record per CDR3 protein. The sample carries about 180,000 distinct CDR3 sequences, 90% to 96% recorded once. Specimen: CD4+ T cells from PBMCs. These receptors were taken from a human donor with multiple sclerosis. Each CDR3 is given with its conserved first and last residue. The D gene is left open where the match is weak. Size tells how often a clone was seen (once, few, many) or the class of an expanded clone, and some rows leave it out.

>TRBV9|.|.|TRBJ2-1|16
CASSVLGDSRGEKQFF
TGTGCCAGCAGCGTCTTAGGGGACTCCCGGGGTGAGAAGCAGTTCTTC
>TRBV5-4|once|.|TRBJ1-2|12
CASSFQELGYTF
TGTGCCAGCAGCTTCCAGGAGCTCGGCTACACCTTC
>TRBV7-3|.|.|TRBJ1-1|14
CASSLKAGGTEAFF
TGTGCCAGCAGCTTAAAGGCCGGGGGAACTGAAGCTTTCTTT
>TRBV7-9|.|.|TRBJ2-3|14
CASSTGQYTDTQYF
TGTGCCAGCAGCACCGGACAGTACACAGATACGCAGTATTTT
>TRBV20-1|.|.|TRBJ2-7|15
CSAKPDSTGPYEQYF
TGCAGTGCTAAGCCAGACAGTACAGGCCCCTACGAGCAGTACTTC
>TRBV30|.|.|TRBJ2-3|14
CAWSVGTSTDTQYF
TGTGCCTGGAGTGTTGGCACGAGCACAGATACGCAGTATTTT
>TRBV30|.|.|TRBJ1-1|14
CAWSVDLARTEAFF
TGTGCCTGGAGTGTGGATTTGGCTCGTACTGAAGCTTTCTTT
>TRBV7-9|.|.|TRBJ2-7|13
CASSSPGPGEQYF
TGTGCCAGCAGCTCTCCCGGGCCGGGCGAGCAGTACTTC
>TRBV20-1|.|.|TRBJ2-7|14
CSASQALGSYEQYF
TGCAGTGCTAGTCAGGCTTTAGGATCCTACGAGCAGTACTTC
>TRBV20-1|.|.|TRBJ1-2|11
CSARDREGYTF
TGCAGTGCTAGAGATCGAGAAGGCTACACCTTC
>TRBV6-1|.|TRBD1|TRBJ2-5|13
CASSDRGLKTQYF
TGTGCCAGCAGTGACAGGGGGCTGAAGACCCAGTACTTC
>TRBV7-9|.|TRBD2|TRBJ2-3|16
CASSHGGAMSTDTQYF
TGTGCCAGCAGCCACGGGGGGGCTATGTCGACAGATACGCAGTATTTT
>TRBV30|.|TRBD1|TRBJ2-7|13
CAWSRTGQSEQYF
TGTGCCTGGAGTAGGACAGGGCAATCCGAGCAGTACTTC
>TRBV11-2|.|.|TRBJ1-4|13
CASSLARGEKLFF
TGTGCCAGCAGCTTGGCCCGGGGTGAAAAACTGTTTTTT
>TRBV10-3|.|.|TRBJ2-3|13
CAISGRLTDTQYF
TGTGCCATCAGTGGGAGGCTCACAGATACGCAGTATTTT
>TRBV27|.|.|TRBJ1-1|13
CASSFRRGTEAFF
TGTGCCAGCAGTTTCAGGCGTGGCACTGAAGCTTTCTTT
>TRBV19|.|.|TRBJ2-6|15
CASSIDGRIANVLTF
TGTGCCAGTAGTATAGATGGCAGGATAGCCAACGTCCTGACTTTC
>TRBV11-2|few|.|TRBJ2-7|14
CASSLDRRSDEQYF
TGTGCCAGCAGCTTAGATCGGAGGAGCGACGAGCAGTACTTC
>TRBV27|.|.|TRBJ2-5|13
CASSFRVQETQYF
TGTGCCAGCAGTTTTCGCGTACAAGAGACCCAGTACTTC
>TRBV3-1|.|.|TRBJ2-5|14
CASSQRQTQETQYF
TGTGCCAGCAGCCAAAGACAGACCCAAGAGACCCAGTACTTC
>TRBV7-8|.|.|TRBJ2-1|15
CASSYLGGAGRGQFF
TGTGCCAGCAGCTACCTGGGTGGAGCAGGGCGAGGGCAGTTCTTC
>TRBV30|.|.|TRBJ1-1|13
CAWSKGVNTEAFF
TGTGCCTGGAGTAAAGGGGTAAACACTGAAGCTTTCTTT
>TRBV7-9|.|.|TRBJ2-7|14
CASSPAGNSYEQYF
TGTGCCAGCAGCCCCGCCGGAAACTCCTACGAGCAGTACTTC
>TRBV29-1|.|.|TRBJ1-1|13
CSVEEGVETEAFF
TGCAGCGTTGAAGAAGGGGTGGAAACTGAAGCTTTCTTT
>TRBV19|.|TRBD1|TRBJ2-2|14
CASSQQGDTGELFF
TGTGCCAGTAGTCAACAGGGGGACACCGGGGAGCTGTTTTTT
>TRBV11-2|.|.|TRBJ1-1|14
CASSLLTGNTEAFF
TGTGCCAGCAGCTTATTGACTGGGAACACTGAAGCTTTCTTT
>TRBV6-2/TRBV6-3|.|.|TRBJ2-5|14
CASRIGLLQETQYF
TGTGCCAGCAGGATAGGACTGCTTCAAGAGACCCAGTACTTC
>TRBV9|.|TRBD2|TRBJ2-5|21
CASSVAPLAGGLESYQETQYF
TGTGCCAGCAGCGTAGCTCCTCTAGCGGGGGGTCTGGAATCGTACCAAGAGACCCAGTACTTC
>TRBV25-1|.|.|TRBJ1-1|12
CASYLTYAEAFF
TGTGCCAGCTATTTAACGTACGCTGAAGCTTTCTTT
>TRBV28|.|TRBD1|TRBJ2-7|15
CATGAVLKDRDKQYF
TGTGCCACAGGGGCCGTCCTTAAAGACAGGGATAAGCAGTACTTC
>TRBV28|.|.|TRBJ2-7|11
CASRNLYEQYF
TGTGCCAGCAGGAACTTGTACGAGCAGTACTTC
>TRBV28|.|TRBD2|TRBJ2-4|14
CASSFSGLAWLQYF
TGTGCCAGCAGTTTTTCGGGACTAGCCTGGCTTCAGTACTTC
>TRBV30|.|.|TRBJ1-5|13
CAWSVERAQPQHF
TGTGCCTGGAGTGTAGAGAGGGCTCAGCCCCAGCATTTT
>TRBV4-1|.|TRBD1|TRBJ1-2|14
CASSQDSGGYGYTF
TGCGCCAGCAGCCAAGACTCAGGGGGCTATGGCTACACCTTC
>TRBV6-2/TRBV6-3|.|.|TRBJ2-2|14
CASKDRLNTGELFF
TGTGCCAGCAAGGACAGATTGAACACCGGGGAGCTGTTTTTT
>TRBV20-1|.|.|TRBJ2-3|11
CSAYRRDTQYF
TGCAGTGCTTACAGGAGGGATACGCAGTATTTT
>TRBV6-6|.|.|TRBJ1-1|13
CASSDPGPTEAFF
TGTGCCAGCAGCGATCCAGGGCCCACTGAAGCTTTCTTT
>TRBV14|.|.|TRBJ2-3|15
CASSQARRSTDTQYF
TGTGCCAGCAGCCAGGCAAGGAGGAGCACAGATACGCAGTATTTT
>TRBV20-1|once|.|TRBJ2-3|12
CSASLEAYTQYF
TGCAGTGCTAGTTTAGAGGCGTATACGCAGTATTTT
>TRBV30|once|.|TRBJ2-2|13
CAWSVDAFGELFF
TGTGCCTGGAGTGTAGACGCGTTCGGGGAGCTGTTTTTT
>TRBV9|.|.|TRBJ1-1|13
CASSGAQNTEAFF
TGTGCCAGCAGCGGAGCCCAAAACACTGAAGCTTTCTTT
>TRBV7-9|.|.|TRBJ2-3|18
CASSPPSVWGRRTDTQYF
TGTGCCAGCAGCCCCCCATCGGTTTGGGGACGCCGCACAGATACGCAGTATTTT
>TRBV7-9|few|.|TRBJ2-1|14
CASSLPPRYNEQFF
TGTGCCAGCAGCTTACCCCCCAGATACAATGAGCAGTTCTTC
>TRBV5-1|.|.|TRBJ1-1|14
CASSLRTDLTEAFF
TGCGCCAGCAGCTTGCGAACCGACCTCACTGAAGCTTTCTTT
>TRBV12-3/TRBV12-4|once|.|TRBJ1-2|14
CASSLNRGAYGYTF
TGTGCCAGCAGTTTAAACCGGGGGGCCTATGGCTACACCTTC
>TRBV21-1|.|.|TRBJ1-2|17
CASITWGTQSLDYGYTF
TGTGCCAGCATCACGTGGGGAACCCAATCCCTCGACTATGGCTACACCTTC
>TRBV29-1|.|TRBD1|TRBJ2-7|20
CSVARRPNVRGGQGWYEQYF
TGCAGCGTTGCGCGACGACCCAACGTCCGCGGGGGACAGGGGTGGTACGAGCAGTACTTC
>TRBV4-2|.|TRBD1|TRBJ2-3|16
CASSRVGQGVTDTQYF
TGTGCCAGCAGCCGAGTGGGACAGGGTGTTACAGATACGCAGTATTTT
>TRBV3-1|.|.|TRBJ2-7|14
CASSPRGRTYEQYF
TGTGCCAGCAGTCCTCGGGGCAGGACCTACGAGCAGTACTTC